This T cell receptor (beta chain) appears in the sequencing data of a study of T-cell memory formation after mild COVID-19. Germline V lookup: CDR1 SGDLS, CDR2 YYNGEE. Trimming shortened V by 3 bases and J by 9 bases, and 13 bases separated the two germline ends. The CDR3 sequence is 12 residues long. The table lists this clonotype with a few counts. TCRdb used MiXCR to reprocess the 5' RACE reads, holding one entry per CDR3 protein. The data show roughly 320,000 distinct CDR3 sequences, 25% to 30% seen once. Material for sequencing was PBMCs or a T cell subset sorted from them (not recorded which). J is TRBJ2-7 and V is TRBV9, with D perhaps matching TRBD2 (5 bases). The receptor comes from an adult woman who had mild COVID-19 (a few samples of this study predate the infection). Cell type and time point are not known. The CDR3 DNA is TGTGCCAGCAGCGCCCTCGCGGGCAGGCAGTACTTC. Translation: CASSALAGRQYF.